A selection of T cell receptor beta chains follows, all from one sample in a study of PD-L1 blockade in urothelial cancer. Clones were sequenced by immunoSEQ multiplex PCR, and TCRdb holds only the in-frame ones, with some missing. The sample has about 36,000 clones, approximately 80% seen once. The sample here was PBMCs, taken around atezolizumab (anti-PD-L1) treatment. The source of these receptors is a man between 35 and 55 years old with urothelial cancer. The CDR3 runs from the conserved cysteine through the conserved F or W. D genes are given only for firm matches. The size field is filled for only some rows; it gives once, few, many or a size class.

size	V	D	J	CDR3	DNA
NA	TRBV29-1	NA	TRBJ2-3	CSADTGTDTQYF	TGCAGCGCAGACACGGGCACAGATACGCAGTATTTT
NA	TRBV2	TRBD2	TRBJ2-1	CASAGLAGYNEQFF	TGTGCCAGCGCTGGACTAGCGGGCTACAATGAGCAGTTCTTC
NA	TRBV5-8	TRBD1	TRBJ2-1	CASSWGLGQDEQFF	TGTGCCAGCAGCTGGGGCCTGGGACAGGATGAGCAGTTCTTC
NA	TRBV5-4	TRBD2	TRBJ2-1	CASRPPSGIYNEQFF	TGTGCCAGCAGGCCCCCTAGCGGGATATACAATGAGCAGTTCTTC
NA	TRBV10-3	TRBD1	TRBJ1-1	CAISESSMGAGGIEAFF	TGTGCCATCAGTGAGTCGAGCATGGGGGCAGGGGGTATTGAAGCTTTCTTT
NA	TRBV19	NA	TRBJ1-2	CASSNGASYTF	TGTGCCAGTAGTAATGGGGCGAGCTACACCTTC
NA	TRBV5-8	TRBD1	TRBJ2-5	CASSPAGQGAMETQYF	TGTGCCAGCAGCCCTGCCGGACAGGGGGCGATGGAGACCCAGTACTTC
NA	TRBV18	TRBD2	TRBJ2-7	CASSPDVGGERYF	TGTGCCAGCTCACCCGACGTGGGGGGGGAACGGTACTTC
NA	TRBV9	NA	TRBJ2-5	CASSVETGPQETQYF	TGTGCCAGCAGCGTAGAAACAGGGCCTCAAGAGACCCAGTACTTC
few	TRBV6-1	NA	TRBJ2-5	CASNRAGLSQETQYF	TGTGCCAGCAACAGGGCAGGGCTATCCCAAGAGACCCAGTACTTC
large	TRBV5-1	TRBD1	TRBJ1-1	CASSLGTGGLYTEAFF	TGCGCCAGCAGCTTGGGGACAGGGGGTCTCTACACTGAAGCTTTCTTT
NA	TRBV4-3	TRBD1	TRBJ2-5	CASSQDSQGDGVQYF	TGCGCCAGCAGCCAAGATAGCCAGGGGGACGGGGTCCAGTACTTC
NA	TRBV4-1	TRBD2	TRBJ2-3	CASTASGRMVGTDTQYF	TGCGCCAGCACCGCTAGCGGGAGAATGGTGGGCACAGATACGCAGTATTTT
once	TRBV18	NA	TRBJ2-1	CASSPGDEQFF	TGTGCCAGCTCACCAGGAGATGAGCAGTTCTTC
NA	TRBV7-9	TRBD1	TRBJ1-2	CASSLMTGIYGYTF	TGTGCCAGCAGCTTGATGACAGGGATTTATGGCTACACCTTC
NA	TRBV6-5	TRBD1	TRBJ1-2	CASSSYRGSVGYTF	TGTGCCAGCAGTTCCTACAGGGGCTCGGTCGGCTACACCTTC
NA	TRBV7-2	NA	TRBJ1-4	CASSLRRGSNEKLFF	TGTGCCAGCAGCTTAAGGCGGGGCAGTAATGAAAAACTGTTTTTT
NA	TRBV6-6	NA	TRBJ2-2	CASSYARGTGELFF	TGTGCCAGCAGTTACGCTAGAGGCACCGGGGAGCTGTTTTTT
NA	TRBV30	NA	TRBJ2-2	CALFPIRGPGELFF	TGTGCCTTATTCCCAATAAGGGGTCCCGGGGAGCTGTTTTTT
once	TRBV6-1	TRBD2	TRBJ2-1	CASSERLAGGITRNEQFF	TGTGCCAGCAGTGAAAGACTAGCGGGGGGGATAACTAGGAATGAGCAGTTCTTC
NA	TRBV13	TRBD1	TRBJ2-1	CASSSTGVHNEQFF	TGTGCCAGCAGCTCCACAGGGGTCCACAATGAGCAGTTCTTC
NA	TRBV4-3	TRBD2	TRBJ2-3	CASSRASGVGVVSQDTQYF	TGCGCCAGCAGCCGGGCTAGCGGCGTGGGGGTTGTGAGCCAGGATACGCAGTATTTT
NA	TRBV10-3	NA	TRBJ2-1	CAISVVFNEQFF	TGTGCCATCAGTGTCGTATTCAATGAGCAGTTCTTC
NA	TRBV4-1	NA	TRBJ2-3	CASSPGWQSSTDTQYF	TGCGCCAGCAGCCCCGGGTGGCAGTCTAGCACAGATACGCAGTATTTT
NA	TRBV5-1	NA	TRBJ1-4	CASSSSGVTNEKLFF	TGCGCCAGCAGTTCATCAGGGGTAACTAATGAAAAACTGTTTTTT
NA	TRBV5-4	NA	TRBJ1-1	CASSPPGVGTEAFF	TGTGCCAGCAGCCCCCCCGGGGTTGGAACTGAAGCTTTCTTT
NA	TRBV28	TRBD2	TRBJ2-7	CASSHVAGGPYEQYF	TGTGCCAGCAGCCATGTAGCGGGAGGACCTTACGAGCAGTACTTC
NA	TRBV28	TRBD2	TRBJ2-1	CASSFGTSDYNEQFF	TGTGCCAGCAGTTTTGGGACTAGCGACTACAATGAGCAGTTCTTC
NA	TRBV19	NA	TRBJ2-5	CASSPGALRVGETQYF	TGTGCCAGTAGTCCCGGCGCCCTCAGGGTCGGGGAGACCCAGTACTTC
NA	TRBV30	TRBD1	TRBJ2-7	CAWSSGTGTNEQYF	TGTGCCTGGAGTTCTGGGACAGGGACGAACGAGCAGTACTTC
NA	TRBV28	NA	TRBJ2-3	CASSLGAGSPDTQYF	TGTGCCAGCAGTTTAGGTGCAGGGTCGCCAGATACGCAGTATTTT
NA	TRBV28	TRBD1	TRBJ2-6	CASSRQGAGANVLTF	TGTGCCAGCAGCAGACAGGGGGCTGGGGCCAACGTCCTGACTTTC
NA	TRBV10-2	NA	TRBJ2-7	CASSPQQGSEQYF	TGCGCCAGCAGCCCCCAGCAGGGTTCCGAGCAGTACTTC
NA	TRBV9	NA	TRBJ2-7	CASSPTGLSYEQYF	TGTGCCAGCAGCCCGACGGGACTGAGCTACGAGCAGTACTTC
NA	TRBV5-6	TRBD2	TRBJ2-4	CASSSILLAEKNIQYF	TGTGCCAGCAGCTCGATCTTACTAGCGGAAAAAAACATTCAGTACTTC
NA	TRBV19	TRBD1	TRBJ1-2	CASRDRANYGYTF	TGTGCCAGTCGGGACAGAGCTAACTATGGCTACACCTTC
NA	TRBV30	NA	TRBJ2-7	CAWSVADGAYEQYF	TGTGCCTGGAGTGTAGCGGACGGAGCCTACGAGCAGTACTTC
NA	TRBV18	TRBD2	TRBJ2-1	CASSPAGLAGNEQFF	TGTGCCAGCTCACCAGCAGGTCTAGCGGGCAATGAGCAGTTCTTC
NA	TRBV9	TRBD2	TRBJ2-1	CASSVASGSHNEQFF	TGTGCCAGCAGCGTAGCTAGCGGGAGCCACAATGAGCAGTTCTTC
few	TRBV19	NA	TRBJ2-3	CASSLSLAEGADTQYF	TGTGCCAGTAGTCTATCCCTAGCGGAGGGGGCAGATACGCAGTATTTT
NA	TRBV28	NA	TRBJ1-2	CASSLERPLDYTF	TGTGCCAGCAGTTTGGAGCGTCCTTTGGACTACACCTTC
NA	TRBV14	TRBD2	TRBJ2-3	CASSPSSGSADTQYF	TGTGCCAGCAGCCCCTCTAGCGGGAGTGCAGATACGCAGTATTTT
few	TRBV9	TRBD2	TRBJ2-1	CASKPGLAFHEQFF	TGTGCCAGCAAGCCAGGACTAGCTTTTCATGAGCAGTTCTTC
NA	TRBV25-1	TRBD1	TRBJ2-1	CASSSNRGRFF	TGTGCCAGCAGTTCAAACAGGGGTCGGTTCTTC
NA	TRBV6-6	TRBD1	TRBJ1-2	CASSYWQGVFYGYTF	TGTGCCAGCAGTTACTGGCAGGGGGTCTTCTATGGCTACACCTTC
NA	TRBV5-1	NA	TRBJ2-4	CASSLGGLAKNIQYF	TGCGCCAGCAGCTTGGGCGGACTAGCCAAAAACATTCAGTACTTC
NA	TRBV2	NA	TRBJ2-1	CASSESGNEQFF	TGTGCCAGCAGTGAGAGTGGCAATGAGCAGTTCTTC
few	TRBV19	NA	TRBJ1-2	CASISRVDYGYTF	TGTGCCAGTATTTCCCGGGTCGACTATGGCTACACCTTC
NA	TRBV10-3	TRBD1	TRBJ2-7	CAIGPWTGSEQYF	TGTGCCATCGGACCCTGGACAGGCTCCGAGCAGTACTTC
NA	TRBV7-9	TRBD1	TRBJ2-7	CASSLGAGGEQYF	TGTGCCAGCAGCTTAGGGGCAGGGGGAGAGCAGTACTTC
NA	TRBV19	TRBD2	TRBJ2-1	CASSPTASGFNEQFF	TGTGCCAGCTCCCCTACGGCTAGCGGGTTCAATGAGCAGTTCTTC
NA	TRBV7-2	NA	TRBJ2-1	CASSFSIPEQFF	TGTGCCAGCAGCTTTAGTATTCCTGAGCAGTTCTTC
NA	TRBV10-1	TRBD2	TRBJ2-2	CASSAGGLSNTGELFF	TGCGCCAGCAGTGCGGGAGGGCTATCGAACACCGGGGAGCTGTTTTTT
NA	TRBV5-4	TRBD2	TRBJ2-2	CASSLPTAGRRTGELFF	TGTGCCAGCAGCCTTCCTACAGCGGGGCGCAGGACCGGGGAGCTGTTTTTT
few	TRBV28	NA	TRBJ1-3	CASGSGELRNTIYF	TGTGCCAGCGGGTCGGGGGAACTACGGAACACCATATATTTT
NA	TRBV29-1	NA	TRBJ1-5	CSVASGSNQPQHF	TGCAGCGTTGCGTCGGGGAGCAATCAGCCCCAGCATTTT
once	TRBV6-5	NA	TRBJ2-1	CASRPGQRHNEQFF	TGTGCCAGCAGACCAGGACAGCGACACAATGAGCAGTTCTTC